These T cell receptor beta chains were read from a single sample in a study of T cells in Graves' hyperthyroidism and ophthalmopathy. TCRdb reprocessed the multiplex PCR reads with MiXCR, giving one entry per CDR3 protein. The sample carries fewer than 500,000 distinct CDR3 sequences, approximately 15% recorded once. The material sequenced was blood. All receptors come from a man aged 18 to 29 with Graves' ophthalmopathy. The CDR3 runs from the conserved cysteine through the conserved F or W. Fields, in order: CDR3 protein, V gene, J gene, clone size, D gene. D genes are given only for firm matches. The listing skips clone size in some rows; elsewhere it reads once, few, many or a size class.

cdr3_aa: CASSFGWNTQGTEQFF
v_call: TRBV13
j_call: TRBJ2-1
clone_size: many
d_call: .

cdr3_aa: CASSLLSTEVSQAFF
v_call: TRBV7-9
j_call: TRBJ1-1
clone_size: .
d_call: .

cdr3_aa: CASSGAGTGELFF
v_call: TRBV6-1
j_call: TRBJ2-2
clone_size: .
d_call: .

cdr3_aa: CASSLWGAPLRPQHF
v_call: TRBV5-5
j_call: TRBJ1-5
clone_size: .
d_call: .

cdr3_aa: CSGLRSGSGGEQHF
v_call: TRBV29-1
j_call: TRBJ2-7
clone_size: .
d_call: .

cdr3_aa: CASGPPGVLETQYF
v_call: TRBV12-5
j_call: TRBJ2-5
clone_size: few
d_call: .

cdr3_aa: CASSFPGLAGLYEQYF
v_call: TRBV7-9
j_call: TRBJ2-7
clone_size: many
d_call: TRBD2

cdr3_aa: CAWKTRDRSSYEQYF
v_call: TRBV30
j_call: TRBJ2-7
clone_size: few
d_call: TRBD1

cdr3_aa: CASSSRLADQTNYGYTF
v_call: TRBV4-1
j_call: TRBJ1-2
clone_size: .
d_call: .

cdr3_aa: CASSIEGRGNTEAFF
v_call: TRBV19
j_call: TRBJ1-1
clone_size: few
d_call: .

cdr3_aa: CASSSAFTGEWDTEAFF
v_call: TRBV13
j_call: TRBJ1-1
clone_size: .
d_call: .

cdr3_aa: CASSFRTGGLKYTEAFF
v_call: TRBV5-1
j_call: TRBJ1-1
clone_size: few
d_call: TRBD1

cdr3_aa: CASSLAGDSYNEQFF
v_call: TRBV7-9
j_call: TRBJ2-1
clone_size: many
d_call: .

cdr3_aa: CATSEPGLAGYNEQFF
v_call: TRBV24-1
j_call: TRBJ2-1
clone_size: many
d_call: TRBD2

cdr3_aa: CASSGLTGKNYGYTF
v_call: TRBV5-1
j_call: TRBJ1-2
clone_size: few
d_call: .

cdr3_aa: CATTPGQPNEKLFF
v_call: TRBV15
j_call: TRBJ1-4
clone_size: .
d_call: TRBD1

cdr3_aa: CASSLLDWNTEAFF
v_call: TRBV7-6
j_call: TRBJ1-1
clone_size: few
d_call: .

cdr3_aa: CSARDPGRGPQETQYF
v_call: TRBV20-1
j_call: TRBJ2-5
clone_size: many
d_call: .

cdr3_aa: CSVDEFGTDEQYF
v_call: TRBV29-1
j_call: TRBJ2-7
clone_size: many
d_call: TRBD1

cdr3_aa: CASSLWTSGVYNEQFF
v_call: TRBV3-1
j_call: TRBJ2-1
clone_size: many
d_call: TRBD2

cdr3_aa: CASSVEASASTDTQYF
v_call: TRBV9
j_call: TRBJ2-3
clone_size: few
d_call: .

cdr3_aa: CASTWVPRGGRDEQFF
v_call: TRBV6-2/TRBV6-3
j_call: TRBJ2-1
clone_size: .
d_call: TRBD2

cdr3_aa: CASSFSGTYEQYF
v_call: TRBV7-6
j_call: TRBJ2-7
clone_size: many
d_call: TRBD2

cdr3_aa: CASSPAAQGGGTEAFF
v_call: TRBV11-2
j_call: TRBJ1-1
clone_size: .
d_call: .

cdr3_aa: CASSIGPTDIDEQYF
v_call: TRBV7-9
j_call: TRBJ2-7
clone_size: many
d_call: .

cdr3_aa: CAITISGTGGYNEQFF
v_call: TRBV12-3/TRBV12-4
j_call: TRBJ2-1
clone_size: many
d_call: TRBD1

cdr3_aa: CASGLAEAGNEQFF
v_call: TRBV9
j_call: TRBJ2-1
clone_size: .
d_call: TRBD2

cdr3_aa: CASSPFRLLDPPGELFF
v_call: TRBV18
j_call: TRBJ2-2
clone_size: .
d_call: .

cdr3_aa: CATSSDQGASSYNEQFF
v_call: TRBV15
j_call: TRBJ2-1
clone_size: many
d_call: TRBD1

cdr3_aa: CASSGGGAYNERFF
v_call: TRBV5-6
j_call: TRBJ2-1
clone_size: few
d_call: .

cdr3_aa: CSAVSGGARDTQYF
v_call: TRBV20-1
j_call: TRBJ2-3
clone_size: many
d_call: TRBD2

cdr3_aa: CAIRQQGASEKLFF
v_call: TRBV10-3
j_call: TRBJ1-4
clone_size: few
d_call: .

cdr3_aa: CASSPDDLSGNTIYF
v_call: TRBV18
j_call: TRBJ1-3
clone_size: many
d_call: .

cdr3_aa: CASTTYSSGGLTYEQYF
v_call: TRBV2
j_call: TRBJ2-7
clone_size: .
d_call: TRBD2

cdr3_aa: CASSLSPGGESYEQYF
v_call: TRBV5-1
j_call: TRBJ2-7
clone_size: many
d_call: TRBD1

cdr3_aa: CASSLGTGTSGYEQYF
v_call: TRBV4-1
j_call: TRBJ2-7
clone_size: .
d_call: TRBD2

cdr3_aa: CASSVWGRGTDTQYF
v_call: TRBV2
j_call: TRBJ2-3
clone_size: many
d_call: .

cdr3_aa: CASSFGTSGGGQFF
v_call: TRBV11-3
j_call: TRBJ2-1
clone_size: many
d_call: TRBD2

cdr3_aa: CASSLGTGGAGTQYF
v_call: TRBV12-3/TRBV12-4
j_call: TRBJ2-3
clone_size: many
d_call: TRBD1

cdr3_aa: CASSGTGGRETQYF
v_call: TRBV10-2
j_call: TRBJ2-5
clone_size: .
d_call: TRBD1

cdr3_aa: CASSWSYEQYF
v_call: TRBV6-2/TRBV6-3
j_call: TRBJ2-7
clone_size: many
d_call: .

cdr3_aa: CASSGDRESNEQFF
v_call: TRBV11-3
j_call: TRBJ2-1
clone_size: many
d_call: TRBD1

cdr3_aa: CASSQTGRVAEAFF
v_call: TRBV4-1
j_call: TRBJ1-1
clone_size: few
d_call: .

cdr3_aa: CASFGLNNEKLFF
v_call: TRBV6-1
j_call: TRBJ1-4
clone_size: many
d_call: .

cdr3_aa: CASSQRGGGNEQFF
v_call: TRBV4-1
j_call: TRBJ2-1
clone_size: many
d_call: TRBD1

cdr3_aa: CASREDRGISYEQYF
v_call: TRBV27
j_call: TRBJ2-7
clone_size: many
d_call: TRBD1

cdr3_aa: CASSQSNQPQHF
v_call: TRBV3-1
j_call: TRBJ1-5
clone_size: many
d_call: .

cdr3_aa: CASSQGTGMSYEQYF
v_call: TRBV3-1
j_call: TRBJ2-7
clone_size: many
d_call: TRBD1

cdr3_aa: CAISEQSQETQYF
v_call: TRBV10-3
j_call: TRBJ2-5
clone_size: many
d_call: .

cdr3_aa: CASSEGGVGYGYTF
v_call: TRBV25-1
j_call: TRBJ1-2
clone_size: few
d_call: .

cdr3_aa: CASSGSETGLGAYEQHF
v_call: TRBV5-4
j_call: TRBJ2-7
clone_size: .
d_call: TRBD1